Shown below are 3 T cell receptor beta chains from a single sample sequenced in a study of blood T cell repertoires in COVID-19. The method was immunoSEQ multiplex PCR; TCRdb's version includes in-frame clones alone and lacks a portion of them. In the table there are 70,000 to 80,000 clones, around nine tenths of which are singletons. Input material: peripheral blood. All receptors come from a woman aged 55 to 70 with acute or convalescent COVID-19.

The chain combines TRBV4-1 with TRBJ2-5, with a tentative D call TRBD2 (7 bases). The CDR3 has 17 residues. V lost 2 bases and J 3 bases, leaving 19 bases between the germline ends. CDR1 MGHRA and CDR2 YSYEKL come from the germline V gene. CDR3 sequence (DNA): TGCGCCAGCAGCCAATACGGGGCGGGGGCGATTGAAGAGACCCAGTACTTC. Amino acid sequence: CASSQYGAGAIEETQYF.

The J gene is TRBJ1-5, the V gene TRBV5-7; TRBD1 aligns across 9 bases. TRBV5-7 is recorded as an ORF, its role being uncertain. V shed 2 bases, J shed 7 bases, and the junction held 13 bases outside the gene matches. CDR3 length: 17 amino acids. The CDR3 coding sequence is TGTGCCAGCAGCTTCACCGATTATACAGGGGGCTTACAGCCCCAGCATTTT. Amino acid sequence: CASSFTDYTGGLQPQHF.

CDR3 region: CASRRIAGGQGEQFF. The CDR3 DNA follows: TGTGCCAGCAGGCGGATAGCGGGGGGGCAAGGGGAGCAGTTCTTC. The chain uses TRBV27 and TRBJ2-1; TRBD2 matches 11 bases. With V trimmed by 6 bases and J by 10 bases, 11 bases remained unmatched. The CDR3 has 15 residues. The germline gives CDR1 MNHEY, CDR2 SMNVEV (reference sequence).